This T cell receptor (beta chain) was obtained from a study of blood T cell repertoires in COVID-19. About the study: Material from acute and convalescent COVID-19 was sourced from the United States, Italy and Spain. T cells, B-cell-depleted T cells, or PBMCs provided the cDNA or gDNA that served as material.

Study processing details: Estimation of nucleated cell counts relied on the amplification of reference gene primers. TCRdb's table, derived via immunoSEQ multiplex PCR, lists solely in-frame clones and lacks some. V, J and clone size are taken as reported in that table, and D and trimming were inferred from the DNA itself. The table records roughly 110,000 clones, 84% of them present only once. The CDR3 spans 14 residues. The germline V gene has CDR1 SGHAT and CDR2 FQNNGV. Trimming left V 4 bases short and J 5 bases short, with 11 bases between. Sample: peripheral blood. The chain recombines TRBV11-2 with TRBJ1-4; D not certain. The origin of this receptor is a woman in her sixties or seventies with acute or convalescent COVID-19. The CDR3 DNA reads TGTGCCAGCAGCTCCCAAGCCCAAAATGAAAAACTGTTTTTT. Translation gives CASSSQAQNEKLFF.